The present entry profiles one T cell receptor beta chain with its context. Its antigen is not identified. Isolated PBMCs totaled at least 6 million in each sample. This entry belongs to a study of blood T cells in healthy people across ages. The CDR3 has 13 amino acids. V gave up 3 bases and J gave up 1 base, with 5 bases separating them. Germline V gives CDR1 LGHDT, CDR2 YNNKEL (reference sequence). For the second PCR, which ran for 7 to 11 cycles, a sample-barcoded 5' primer and a J-beta primer mix were used. A template-switch adaptor containing 12 random nucleotides labeled each cDNA molecule. TCRdb reprocessed the 5' RACE reads via MiXCR and lists one record per CDR3 protein. The table lists roughly 800,000 distinct CDR3 sequences, roughly 64% of them singletons. The study, taken as a whole, reports: Because sorting was not performed, PBMCs prevented conclusive naive versus antigen-experienced comparison. Roughly linear age-related decline in beta diversity appeared, significant by age 40.

This receptor was identified in a man aged 25-45 years in good health. The specimen was blood. This sequence joins TRBV3-1 and TRBJ2-3; unclear D gene. CDR3 in amino acids: CASSQAGTDTQYF. DNA for the CDR3: TGTGCCAGCAGCCAGGCCGGCACAGATACGCAGTATTTT.